These 10 T cell receptor beta chains were all obtained from the same sample, sequenced in a study of T cells in Graves' hyperthyroidism and ophthalmopathy. Amplified TCR beta CDR3 regions came from RNA transcripts. The HTBI set primed first-round TCR CDR3 RT-PCR. In TCRdb, the multiplex PCR reads were re-called with MiXCR into one record per CDR3 protein. This table has roughly 380,000 distinct CDR3 sequences, roughly 15% appearing once. Sequencing input: blood. All receptors come from a woman under 30 with Graves' hyperthyroidism.

The V gene is TRBV5-5, the J gene TRBJ2-3; 16 positions agree with TRBD2. V dropped 4 bases and J dropped 3; count of bases not matched to a gene: 5. The germline gives CDR1 SGHKS, CDR2 YYEKEE (reference sequence). The CDR3 contains 17 residues. The CDR3 DNA is TGTGCCAGCAGCCACGGGACTAGCGGGAGGGCGACAGATACGCAGTATTTT. Protein product: CASSHGTSGRATDTQYF.

Ten or more counts support this clonotype. The V and J genes are TRBV12-3 or TRBV12-4 and TRBJ2-1, with TRBD2 identical over 13 bases. The V and J ends lost 3 bases and 8 bases, in that order; junction bases with no gene match: 4. There are 15 residues in the CDR3. The CDR3 is CASSLGLAGFDEQFF. DNA for the CDR3: TGTGCCAGCAGTTTGGGACTAGCGGGATTCGATGAGCAGTTCTTC.

V and J are TRBV20-1 and TRBJ2-2; no firm D call. Germline lookup yields CDR1 DFQATT and CDR2 SNEGSKA (reference sequence). This CDR3 has 14 amino acids. The V end was cut by 4 bases, the J end by 7 bases, with 16 bases between. The CDR3 is CSAKGLPYSGELFF. For the CDR3, the DNA is TGCAGTGCTAAGGGTCTCCCTTACAGCGGGGAGCTGTTTTTT.

V gene TRBV3-1 combines with J gene TRBJ2-1, with 12 bases that match TRBD2. The V gene's germline CDR1 is LGHDT and CDR2 YNNKEL (reference sequence). This CDR3 is built from 16 residues. With V trimmed by 4 bases and J by 7 bases, 8 bases remained unmatched. The DNA of the CDR3 is TGTGCCAGCAGCCTCCGACTAGCGGGAGCGGCTAATGAGCAGTTCTTC. Its protein is CASSLRLAGAANEQFF.

The chain employs TRBV5-4 and TRBJ1-1; D remains unclear. Germline lookup yields CDR1 SGHNT and CDR2 YYREEE (reference sequence). The CDR3 is 17 amino acids. V lost 0 bases, J lost 2 bases, and 17 bases lay in between. Written as DNA, the CDR3 is TGTGCCAGCAGCTTGGGGACCCCGAATAGCCCAAACACTGAAGCTTTCTTT. Translated: CASSLGTPNSPNTEAFF.

This clonotype was seen a handful of times. The chain joins TRBV7-9 to TRBJ2-5; TRBD2 matches 7 bases. CDR3 length: 17 residues. Germline V gives CDR1 SEHNR, CDR2 FQNEAQ (reference sequence). The trim removed 0 bases at V and 0 bases at J, leaving 7 bases unmatched. This CDR3 reads CASSLAPLREYQETQYF. For the CDR3, the DNA is TGTGCCAGCAGCTTAGCCCCTTTGCGGGAGTACCAAGAGACCCAGTACTTC.

This clonotype was seen many times. V gene TRBV19 combines with J gene TRBJ1-1; D remains unclear. Trimming took 5 bases from V and 4 from J, leaving 17 bases between them. CDR1 and CDR2 (germline): LNHDA, SQIVND (reference sequence). This CDR3 has 15 residues. The CDR3 reads CASSPQAWEFTEAFF. DNA for the CDR3: TGTGCCAGTAGTCCTCAGGCCTGGGAATTCACTGAAGCTTTCTTT.

The table lists this clonotype with many counts. The chain has TRBV28 and TRBJ2-5; D gene unclear. The CDR3 covers 11 residues. Germline V CDR1 and CDR2: MDHEN, SYDVKM. The V end lost 6 bases, the J end lost 0 bases, and 2 bases lay between the germline ends. The CDR3 bases are TGTGCCAGCAGGAACCAAGAGACCCAGTACTTC. Translating it yields CASRNQETQYF. The full variable domain, in which reference TRBV28 and TRBJ2-5 provide the parts outside the CDR3, is DVKVTQSSRYLVKRTGEKVFLECVQDMDHENMFWYRQDPGLGLRLIYFSYDVKMKEKGDIPEGYSVSREKKERFSLILESASTNQTSMYLCASRNQETQYFGPGTRLLVL.

The chain uses TRBV20-1 and TRBJ1-6; no reliable D call. Per germline, CDR1 DFQATT and CDR2 SNEGSKA (reference sequence). This CDR3 comprises 12 residues. Trimming pared 6 bases from V and 7 bases from J, leaving 10 bases between. The CDR3 DNA follows: TGCAGTGCCAAGGGCGGAAATTCACCCCTCCACTTT. As protein: CSAKGGNSPLHF.

This clonotype was counted between two and nine times. The CDR3 is CASSTSGEGVYGYTF. DNA of the CDR3: TGTGCCAGTAGTACATCCGGGGAGGGAGTCTATGGCTACACCTTC. This chain links TRBV19 with TRBJ1-2; D is uncertain. The CDR3 extends over 15 amino acids. The V end was cut by 4 bases, the J end by 4 bases, with 16 bases between. Looked up from germline, CDR1 is LNHDA and CDR2 is SQIVND (reference sequence).